The TCR beta chain under discussion was sequenced for a study of beta chain features in type 1 diabetes. Whole-study context: There was similarity between patients and healthy donors in age, gender and cell yields.

This clone has a handful of counts. Its antigen is undetermined. General study results and limits: Sequencing from cDNA could over-represent high-TCR-expressing cells.

Germline V gives CDR1 SQVTM, CDR2 ANQGSEA. This CDR3 region has 13 residues. Trimming cost V 3 bases and J 1 base, with 9 bases left between them. The sequenced template was cDNA made from the entire isolated RNA. Produced via immunoSEQ multiplex PCR; TCRdb's table is partial and in-frame only. This table has about 410,000 clones, approximately 15% appearing once. Around 100 mL of blood, on average, came from one heparinised draw per donor. The receptor's source is a man younger than 45 in good health. V usage is TRBV29-1 and J usage is TRBJ1-2; D gene unclear. The sample taken for sequencing was naive CD4+ T cells from blood. The CDR3 reads CSVEVGHNYGYTF. The CDR3 coding sequence is TGCAGCGTTGAGGTGGGCCATAACTATGGCTACACCTTC.